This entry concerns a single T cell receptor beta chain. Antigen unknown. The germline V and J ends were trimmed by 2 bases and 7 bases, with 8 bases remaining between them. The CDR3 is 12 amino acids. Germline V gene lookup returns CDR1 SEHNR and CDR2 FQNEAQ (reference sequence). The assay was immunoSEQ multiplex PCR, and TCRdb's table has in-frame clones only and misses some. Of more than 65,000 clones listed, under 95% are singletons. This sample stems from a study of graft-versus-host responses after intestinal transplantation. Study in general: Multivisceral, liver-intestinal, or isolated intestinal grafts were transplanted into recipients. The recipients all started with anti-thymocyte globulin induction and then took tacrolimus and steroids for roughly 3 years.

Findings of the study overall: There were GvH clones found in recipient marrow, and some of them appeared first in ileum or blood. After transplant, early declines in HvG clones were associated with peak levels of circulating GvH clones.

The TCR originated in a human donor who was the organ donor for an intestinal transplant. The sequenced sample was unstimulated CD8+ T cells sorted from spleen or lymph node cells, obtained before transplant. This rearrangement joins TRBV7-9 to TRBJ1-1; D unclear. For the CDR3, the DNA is TGTGCCAGCAGCTTAATTGAGGATGAAGCTTTCTTT. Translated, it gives CASSLIEDEAFF. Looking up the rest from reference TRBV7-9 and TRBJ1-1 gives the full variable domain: DTGVSQNPRHKITKRGQNVTFRCDPISEHNRLYWYRQTLGQGPEFLTYFQNEAQLEKSRLLSDRFSAERPKGSFSTLEIQRTEQGDSAMYLCASSLIEDEAFFGQGTRLTVV.